The rows below give T cell receptor beta chains drawn from one sample of a study of beta chain features in type 1 diabetes. This table comes from immunoSEQ multiplex PCR, and its TCRdb copy is limited to in-frame clones, with some not included. This sample has a few hundred thousand clones, with roughly 12% found just once. Material for sequencing was naive CD4+ T cells from blood. The receptors shown here come from a woman between 18 and 30 years old with type 1 diabetes. CDR3s include the opening cysteine and the closing phenylalanine or tryptophan. The D gene is left open where the match is weak. Where a row states a size, it is once, few, many or the class of an expanded clone; other rows omit it.

J: TRBJ2-3
D: .
size: .
length: 16
V: TRBV4-3
DNA: TGCGCCAGCAGCCAAGAAACAGGGACCCTCACAGATACGCAGTATTTT
CDR3: CASSQETGTLTDTQYF

J: TRBJ2-2
D: TRBD1
size: few
length: 16
V: TRBV23-1
DNA: TGCGCCAGCAGTTCCACGCAGGGGGTCAACACCGGGGAGCTGTTTTTT
CDR3: CASSSTQGVNTGELFF

J: TRBJ2-3
D: TRBD2
size: few
length: 18
V: TRBV9
DNA: TGTGCCAGCAGCGTAGTCCGACTAGCGGGAGGTGTGACAGATACGCAGTATTTT
CDR3: CASSVVRLAGGVTDTQYF

J: TRBJ1-5
D: .
size: few
length: 12
V: TRBV19
DNA: TGTGCCAGTAGTCCCGTTGATCAGCCCCAGCATTTT
CDR3: CASSPVDQPQHF

J: TRBJ2-7
D: TRBD2
size: .
length: 14
V: TRBV28
DNA: TGTGCCACCAAAAGCGGGAGGGCCTTCCACGAGCAGTACTTC
CDR3: CATKSGRAFHEQYF

J: TRBJ2-7
D: TRBD2
size: few
length: 14
V: TRBV7-2
DNA: TGTGCCAGCAGCTCGACTAGCGGTACCTACGAGCAGTACTTC
CDR3: CASSSTSGTYEQYF

J: TRBJ2-1
D: TRBD2
size: few
length: 14
V: TRBV10-3
DNA: TGTGCCATCAAGGGCGGGAGTAGCGGCAATGAGCAGTTCTTC
CDR3: CAIKGGSSGNEQFF

J: TRBJ1-5
D: .
size: few
length: 13
V: TRBV7-9
DNA: TGTGCCAGCAGCTTAGCCGGGGGACCGCCCCAGCATTTT
CDR3: CASSLAGGPPQHF

J: TRBJ1-2
D: .
size: .
length: 16
V: TRBV27
DNA: TGTGCCAGCAGTTTCCGGAACACAGGGCCGATCTATGGCTACACCTTC
CDR3: CASSFRNTGPIYGYTF

J: TRBJ1-1
D: .
size: .
length: 15
V: TRBV27
DNA: TGTGCCAGCAGTCCGACAAAGGGGCCCGGCACTGAAGCTTTCTTT
CDR3: CASSPTKGPGTEAFF

J: TRBJ1-4
D: TRBD1
size: .
length: 13
V: TRBV5-1
DNA: TGCGCCAGCGGGACAGGGGTGGGTGAAAAACTGTTTTTT
CDR3: CASGTGVGEKLFF

J: TRBJ2-1
D: .
size: few
length: 16
V: TRBV21-1
DNA: TGTGCCAGCAGCAAAGTGAGGCGGGAGGGCCACGATGAGCAGTTCTTC
CDR3: CASSKVRREGHDEQFF

J: TRBJ1-1
D: .
size: .
length: 15
V: TRBV25-1
DNA: TGTGCCAGCAGTTCACCGACCGGGATGAACACTGAAGCTTTCTTT
CDR3: CASSSPTGMNTEAFF

J: TRBJ1-1
D: .
size: few
length: 14
V: TRBV9
DNA: TGTGCCAGCAGCGATATTAACACATCTCCTGAAGCTTTCTTT
CDR3: CASSDINTSPEAFF

J: TRBJ2-7
D: TRBD1
size: few
length: 14
V: TRBV7-2
DNA: TGTGCCAGCAAGCCGGGACAGGGAAACTACGAGCAGTACTTC
CDR3: CASKPGQGNYEQYF

J: TRBJ2-5
D: .
size: few
length: 15
V: TRBV7-7
DNA: TGTGCCAGCAGCCAACTAGGATTTGATGGGGAGACCCAGTACTTC
CDR3: CASSQLGFDGETQYF

J: TRBJ2-3
D: TRBD2
size: .
length: 16
V: TRBV2
DNA: TGTGCCAGCAGTCCACCCGGACTAGCGGACACAGATACGCAGTATTTT
CDR3: CASSPPGLADTDTQYF

J: TRBJ2-5
D: .
size: .
length: 12
V: TRBV28
DNA: TGTGCCAGCTCCTCCTACCAAGAGACCCAGTACTTC
CDR3: CASSSYQETQYF

J: TRBJ2-5
D: TRBD2
size: .
length: 14
V: TRBV30
DNA: TGTGCCTGGACGCCGGGACTAGCTAGGAAGACCCAGTACTTC
CDR3: CAWTPGLARKTQYF

J: TRBJ1-1
D: .
size: few
length: 15
V: TRBV5-1
DNA: TGCGCCAGCAGCTACGGAAGCTCGCGGGGCACTGAAGCTTTCTTT
CDR3: CASSYGSSRGTEAFF

J: TRBJ2-3
D: .
size: .
length: 17
V: TRBV7-2
DNA: TGTGCCAGCAGCTTACCAACCACTCAGGGTCCTCCAGATACGCAGTATTTT
CDR3: CASSLPTTQGPPDTQYF

J: TRBJ1-1
D: TRBD1
size: few
length: 15
V: TRBV18
DNA: TGTGCCAGCTCACATTCAGGACAGGGAAACACTGAAGCTTTCTTT
CDR3: CASSHSGQGNTEAFF

J: TRBJ2-4
D: .
size: .
length: 16
V: TRBV18
DNA: TGTGCCAGCTCACGAGGCCCCTCCGACGGCAAAAACATTCAGTACTTC
CDR3: CASSRGPSDGKNIQYF

J: TRBJ2-1
D: TRBD2
size: few
length: 14
V: TRBV19
DNA: TGTGCCAGTAGTCCCGGGACTAATTACAATGAGCAGTTCTTC
CDR3: CASSPGTNYNEQFF

J: TRBJ1-2
D: .
size: .
length: 14
V: TRBV7-2
DNA: TGTGCCAGCAGCTCGGATGGGGCCCACTATGGCTACACCTTC
CDR3: CASSSDGAHYGYTF

J: TRBJ2-7
D: .
size: few
length: 10
V: TRBV20-1
DNA: TGCAGTGTAGAGGGTGGTGAGCAGTACTTC
CDR3: CSVEGGEQYF

J: TRBJ1-1
D: .
size: .
length: 13
V: TRBV28
DNA: TGTGCCAGCAGCATTCCGGGAAGCACTGAAGCTTTCTTT
CDR3: CASSIPGSTEAFF

J: TRBJ2-2
D: .
size: few
length: 14
V: TRBV7-2
DNA: TGTGCCAGCGGAGCGGCATTGAACACCGGGGAGCTGTTTTTT
CDR3: CASGAALNTGELFF

J: TRBJ1-5
D: .
size: few
length: 15
V: TRBV18
DNA: TGTGCCAGCTCATCCTCGGTGGGGGGGCTTCAGCCCCAGCATTTT
CDR3: CASSSSVGGLQPQHF

J: TRBJ2-1
D: .
size: few
length: 13
V: TRBV7-2
DNA: TGTGCCAGCAGCTACGCCGCGGTCGACGGCAAGTTCTTC
CDR3: CASSYAAVDGKFF

J: TRBJ2-3
D: .
size: .
length: 13
V: TRBV28
DNA: TGTGCCAGCAGTCTACAGGTCGCAGATACGCAGTATTTT
CDR3: CASSLQVADTQYF

J: TRBJ2-7
D: .
size: few
length: 12
V: TRBV2
DNA: TGTGCCAGCAGCCAGGGGGGCTACGAGCAGTACTTC
CDR3: CASSQGGYEQYF

J: TRBJ2-4
D: .
size: .
length: 14
V: TRBV18
DNA: TGTGCCAGCTCACCACCTGCGGGGAAAAACATTCAGTACTTC
CDR3: CASSPPAGKNIQYF

J: TRBJ1-5
D: .
size: few
length: 14
V: TRBV5-1
DNA: TGCGCCAGCAGCTTGTCGGTCGGAGATCAGCCCCAGCATTTT
CDR3: CASSLSVGDQPQHF

J: TRBJ2-7
D: TRBD1
size: .
length: 17
V: TRBV18
DNA: TGTGCCAGCTCACGCGTAGAGGGACAGGGAGTTTCCTACGAGCAGTACTTC
CDR3: CASSRVEGQGVSYEQYF

J: TRBJ2-7
D: .
size: .
length: 17
V: TRBV5-1
DNA: TGCGCCAGCAGCTTGGGCCCAGGTGGCAGGGTCGGAGACGAGCAGTACTTC
CDR3: CASSLGPGGRVGDEQYF

J: TRBJ2-3
D: .
size: .
length: 16
V: TRBV27
DNA: TGTGCCAGCAGTTTGGAGGGGGGAGGGCCGACAGATACGCAGTATTTT
CDR3: CASSLEGGGPTDTQYF

J: TRBJ2-5
D: .
size: .
length: 13
V: TRBV18
DNA: TGTGCCAGCCCCCTTAACAGACAAGAGACCCAGTACTTC
CDR3: CASPLNRQETQYF

J: TRBJ1-5
D: TRBD1
size: .
length: 13
V: TRBV7-7
DNA: TGTGCCAGCTCACCGGGACAGGGTTTCGCCCAGCATTTT
CDR3: CASSPGQGFAQHF

J: TRBJ1-1
D: .
size: few
length: 14
V: TRBV14
DNA: TGTGCCAGCAGCCAAGGAAAGGGAGACACTGAAGCTTTCTTT
CDR3: CASSQGKGDTEAFF

J: TRBJ1-2
D: .
size: few
length: 17
V: TRBV30
DNA: TGTGCCTGGAGTAACACCGGGCCGTTCAAAGGGGGCTATGGCTACACCTTC
CDR3: CAWSNTGPFKGGYGYTF

J: TRBJ1-2
D: .
size: .
length: 17
V: TRBV18
DNA: TGTGCCAGCTCACCATTCGCTACAAGAGAGGAGGGCTATGGCTACACCTTC
CDR3: CASSPFATREEGYGYTF

J: TRBJ2-7
D: TRBD2
size: .
length: 16
V: TRBV7-2
DNA: TGTGCCAGCAGCTTAGGGACTAGCGGGCCCTCCTACGAGCAGTACTTC
CDR3: CASSLGTSGPSYEQYF

J: TRBJ2-6
D: .
size: .
length: 13
V: TRBV5-4
DNA: TGTGCCTTCGCAGTCTCTGGGGCCAACGTCCTGACTTTC
CDR3: CAFAVSGANVLTF